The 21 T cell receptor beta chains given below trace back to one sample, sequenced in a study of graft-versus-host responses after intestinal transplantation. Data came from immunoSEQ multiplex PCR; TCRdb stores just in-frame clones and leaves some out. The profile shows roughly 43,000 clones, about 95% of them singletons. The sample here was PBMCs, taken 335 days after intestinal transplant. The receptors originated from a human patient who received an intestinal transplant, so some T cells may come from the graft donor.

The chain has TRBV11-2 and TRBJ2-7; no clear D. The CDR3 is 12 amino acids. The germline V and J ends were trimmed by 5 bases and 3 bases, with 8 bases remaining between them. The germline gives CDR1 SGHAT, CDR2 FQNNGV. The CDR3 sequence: CASSARNYEQYF. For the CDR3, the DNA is TGTGCCAGCAGCGCACGTAACTACGAGCAGTACTTC.

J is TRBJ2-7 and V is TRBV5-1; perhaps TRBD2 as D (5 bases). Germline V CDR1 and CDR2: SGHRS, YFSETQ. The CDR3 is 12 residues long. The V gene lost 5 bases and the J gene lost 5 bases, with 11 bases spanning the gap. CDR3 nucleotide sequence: TGCGCCAGCAGTCCACTAGAAGACGAGCAGTACTTC. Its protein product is CASSPLEDEQYF. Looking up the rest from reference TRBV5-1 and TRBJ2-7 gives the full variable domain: KAGVTQTPRYLIKTRGQQVTLSCSPISGHRSVSWYQQTPGQGLQFLFEYFSETQRNKGNFPGRFSGRQFSNSRSEMNVSTLELGDSALYLCASSPLEDEQYFGPGTRLTVT.

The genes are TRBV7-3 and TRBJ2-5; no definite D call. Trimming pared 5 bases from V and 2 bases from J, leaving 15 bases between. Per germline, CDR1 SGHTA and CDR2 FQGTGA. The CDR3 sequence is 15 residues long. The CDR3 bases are TGTGCCAGCAGCAGCACTGGGGAACGGCAAGAGACCCAGTACTTC. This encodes CASSSTGERQETQYF.

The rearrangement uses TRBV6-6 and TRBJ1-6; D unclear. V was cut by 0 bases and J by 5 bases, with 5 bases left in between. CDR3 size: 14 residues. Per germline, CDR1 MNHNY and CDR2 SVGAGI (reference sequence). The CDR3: CASSYSGDNSPLHF. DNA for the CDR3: TGTGCCAGCAGTTACTCGGGAGATAATTCACCCCTCCACTTT.

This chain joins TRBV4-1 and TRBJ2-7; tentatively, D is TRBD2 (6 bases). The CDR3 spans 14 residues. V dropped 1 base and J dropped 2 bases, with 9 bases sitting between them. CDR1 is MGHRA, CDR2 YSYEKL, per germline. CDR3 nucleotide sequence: TGCGCCAGCAGCCAAGGCGGGGATACCTACGAGCAGTACTTC. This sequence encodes CASSQGGDTYEQYF.

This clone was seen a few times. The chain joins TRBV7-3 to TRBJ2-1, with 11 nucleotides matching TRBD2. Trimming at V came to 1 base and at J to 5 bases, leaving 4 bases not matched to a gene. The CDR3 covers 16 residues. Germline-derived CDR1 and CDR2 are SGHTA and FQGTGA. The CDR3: CASSLRGGLADNEQFF. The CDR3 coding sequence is TGTGCCAGCAGCTTAAGGGGGGGACTAGCGGACAATGAGCAGTTCTTC. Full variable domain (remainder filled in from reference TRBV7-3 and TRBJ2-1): GAGVSQTPSNKVTEKGKYVELRCDPISGHTALYWYRQSLGQGPEFLIYFQGTGAADDSGLPNDRFFAVRPEGSVSTLKIQRTERGDSAVYLCASSLRGGLADNEQFFGPGTRLTVL.

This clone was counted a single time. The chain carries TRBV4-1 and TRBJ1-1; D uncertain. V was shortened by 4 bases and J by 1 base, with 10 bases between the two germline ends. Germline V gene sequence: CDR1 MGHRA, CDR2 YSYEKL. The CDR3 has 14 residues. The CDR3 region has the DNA TGCGCCAGCAGCCCGGACTGGGGGAACACTGAAGCTTTCTTT. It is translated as CASSPDWGNTEAFF.

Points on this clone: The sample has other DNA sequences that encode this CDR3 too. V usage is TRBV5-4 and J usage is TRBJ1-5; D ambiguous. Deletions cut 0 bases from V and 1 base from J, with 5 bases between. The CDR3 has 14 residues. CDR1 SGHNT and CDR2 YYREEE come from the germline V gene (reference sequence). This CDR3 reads CASSLGGSNQPQHF. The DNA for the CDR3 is TGTGCCAGCAGCTTGGGCGGGAGCAATCAGCCCCAGCATTTT.

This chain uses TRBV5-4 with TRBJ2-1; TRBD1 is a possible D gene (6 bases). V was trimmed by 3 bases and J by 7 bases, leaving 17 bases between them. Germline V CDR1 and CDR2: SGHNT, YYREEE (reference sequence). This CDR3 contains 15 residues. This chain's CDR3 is CASSSRRDTSNEQFF. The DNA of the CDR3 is TGTGCCAGCAGCTCCCGTAGGGACACTTCGAATGAGCAGTTCTTC. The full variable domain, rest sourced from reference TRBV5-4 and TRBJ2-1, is ETGVTQSPTHLIKTRGQQVTLRCSSQSGHNTVSWYQQALGQGPQFIFQYYREEENGRGNFPPRFSGLQFPNYSSELNVNALELDDSALYLCASSSRRDTSNEQFFGPGTRLTVL.

CDR3: CASGTGNEQFF. CDR3 bases: TGTGCCAGCGGAACCGGCAATGAGCAGTTCTTC. The V and J genes are TRBV2 and TRBJ2-1; the D is unclear. V lost 8 bases and J lost 6, with 8 bases in between. CDR3 size: 11 residues. Germline loops: CDR1 SNHLY, CDR2 FYNNEI. Complete variable domain (other parts from reference TRBV2 and TRBJ2-1): EPEVTQTPSHQVTQMGQEVILRCVPISNHLYFYWYRQILGQKVEFLVSFYNNEISEKSEIFDDQFSVERPDGSNFTLKIRSTKLEDSAMYFCASGTGNEQFFGPGTRLTVL.

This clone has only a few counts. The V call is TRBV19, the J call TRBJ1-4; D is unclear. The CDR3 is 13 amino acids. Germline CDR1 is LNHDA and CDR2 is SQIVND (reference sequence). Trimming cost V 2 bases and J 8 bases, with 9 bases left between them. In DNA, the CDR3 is TGTGCCAGTAGTATACCCCCGGCCGAAAAACTGTTTTTT. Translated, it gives CASSIPPAEKLFF.

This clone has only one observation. The CDR3 nucleotides are TGTGCCAGCCATTTCGGTCAGGGGAACTCCTACGAGCAGTACTTC. This translates into CASHFGQGNSYEQYF. The V and J genes are TRBV28 and TRBJ2-7, with a weak D call TRBD1 (6 bases). Trimming stripped 8 bases from V and 0 bases from J, with 17 bases between. In germline, CDR1 is MDHEN, CDR2 SYDVKM. The CDR3 is 15 residues long.

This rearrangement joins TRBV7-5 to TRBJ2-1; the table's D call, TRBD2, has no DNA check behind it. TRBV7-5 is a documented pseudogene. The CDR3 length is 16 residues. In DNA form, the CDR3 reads TGTGTCAGAAGCTTAGGAACTAGCGGGGAGCACTATGAGCAGTTCTTC. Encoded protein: CVRSLGTSGEHYEQFF.

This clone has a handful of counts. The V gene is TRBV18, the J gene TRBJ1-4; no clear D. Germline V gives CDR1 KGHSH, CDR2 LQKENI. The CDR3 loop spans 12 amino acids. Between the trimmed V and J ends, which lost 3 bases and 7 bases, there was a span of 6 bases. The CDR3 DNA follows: TGTGCCAGCTCACCCGGTCCTGAAAAACTGTTTTTT. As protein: CASSPGPEKLFF.

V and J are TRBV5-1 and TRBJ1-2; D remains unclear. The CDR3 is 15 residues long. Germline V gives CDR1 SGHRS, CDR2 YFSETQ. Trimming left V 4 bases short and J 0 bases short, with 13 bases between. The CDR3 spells CASSPSEPTNYGYTF. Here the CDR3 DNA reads TGCGCCAGCAGCCCATCAGAACCGACTAACTATGGCTACACCTTC.

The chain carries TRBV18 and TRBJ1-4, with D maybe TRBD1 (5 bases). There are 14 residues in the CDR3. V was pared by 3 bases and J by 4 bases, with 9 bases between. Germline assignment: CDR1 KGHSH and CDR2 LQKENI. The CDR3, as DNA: TGTGCCAGCTCACCGGGACGGATTAATGAAAAACTGTTTTTT. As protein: CASSPGRINEKLFF.

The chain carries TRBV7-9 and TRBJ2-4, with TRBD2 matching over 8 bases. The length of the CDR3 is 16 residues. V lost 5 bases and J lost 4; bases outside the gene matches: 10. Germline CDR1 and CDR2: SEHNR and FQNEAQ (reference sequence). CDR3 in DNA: TGTGCCAGCAGCGCAGGCGGGGGGAAATTTAAAAACATTCAGTACTTC. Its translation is CASSAGGGKFKNIQYF.

CDR3 in amino acids: CASSELPPTSGVDTQYF. CDR3 nucleotides: TGTGCCAGCAGTGAACTCCCTCCGACTAGCGGGGTTGATACGCAGTATTTT. The chain recombines TRBV6-1 with TRBJ2-3; 11 bases line up with TRBD2. Germline CDR1 is MNHNS and CDR2 is SASEGT. The CDR3 totals 17 residues. The V gene end was trimmed by 2 bases and the J gene end by 6 bases; junction bases not matched to a gene: 10.

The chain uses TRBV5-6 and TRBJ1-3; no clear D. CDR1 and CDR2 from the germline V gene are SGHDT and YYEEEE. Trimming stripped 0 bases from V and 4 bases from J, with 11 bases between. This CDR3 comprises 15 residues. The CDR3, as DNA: TGTGCCAGCAGCTTGGCCCCGGGGATAGGAAACACCATATATTTT. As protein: CASSLAPGIGNTIYF.

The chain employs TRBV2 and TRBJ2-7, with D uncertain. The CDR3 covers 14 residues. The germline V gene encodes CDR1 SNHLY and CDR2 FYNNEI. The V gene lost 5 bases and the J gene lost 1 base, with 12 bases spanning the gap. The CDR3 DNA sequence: TGTGCCAGCAGTCTAGGTCCCATGTCCTACGAGCAGTACTTC. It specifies CASSLGPMSYEQYF.

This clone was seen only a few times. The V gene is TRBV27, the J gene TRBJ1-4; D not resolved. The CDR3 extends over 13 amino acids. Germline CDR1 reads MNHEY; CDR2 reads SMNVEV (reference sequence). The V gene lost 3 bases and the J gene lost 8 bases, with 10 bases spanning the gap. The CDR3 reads CASSFQNREKLFF. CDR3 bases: TGTGCCAGCAGTTTCCAGAATCGCGAAAAACTGTTTTTT.